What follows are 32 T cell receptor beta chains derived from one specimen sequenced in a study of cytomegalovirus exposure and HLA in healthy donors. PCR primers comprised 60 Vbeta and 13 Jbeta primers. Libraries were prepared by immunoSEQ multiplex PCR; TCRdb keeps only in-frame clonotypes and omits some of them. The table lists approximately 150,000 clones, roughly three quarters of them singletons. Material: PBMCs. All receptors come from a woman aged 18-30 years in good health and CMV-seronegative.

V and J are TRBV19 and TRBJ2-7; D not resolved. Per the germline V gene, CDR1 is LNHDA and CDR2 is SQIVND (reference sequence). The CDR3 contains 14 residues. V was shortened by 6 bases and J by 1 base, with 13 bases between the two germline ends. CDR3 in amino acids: CASRRVADSYEQYF. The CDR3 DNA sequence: TGTGCCAGTAGACGGGTGGCAGATTCCTACGAGCAGTACTTC.

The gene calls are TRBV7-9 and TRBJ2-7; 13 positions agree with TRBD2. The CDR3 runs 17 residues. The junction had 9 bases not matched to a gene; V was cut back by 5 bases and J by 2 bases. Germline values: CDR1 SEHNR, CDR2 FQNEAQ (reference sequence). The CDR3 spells CASSAGLAGVGTYEQYF. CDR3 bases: TGTGCCAGCAGCGCTGGACTAGCGGGAGTGGGAACCTACGAGCAGTACTTC. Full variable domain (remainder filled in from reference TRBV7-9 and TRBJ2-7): DTGVSQNPRHKITKRGQNVTFRCDPISEHNRLYWYRQTLGQGPEFLTYFQNEAQLEKSRLLSDRFSAERPKGSFSTLEIQRTEQGDSAMYLCASSAGLAGVGTYEQYFGPGTRLTVT.

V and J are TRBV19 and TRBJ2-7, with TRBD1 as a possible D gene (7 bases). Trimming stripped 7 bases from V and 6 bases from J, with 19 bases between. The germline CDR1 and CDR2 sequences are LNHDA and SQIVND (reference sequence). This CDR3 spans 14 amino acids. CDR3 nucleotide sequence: TGTGCCAGTACCTCAGGAGGGGGCCTAGCCGAGCAGTACTTC. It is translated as CASTSGGGLAEQYF.

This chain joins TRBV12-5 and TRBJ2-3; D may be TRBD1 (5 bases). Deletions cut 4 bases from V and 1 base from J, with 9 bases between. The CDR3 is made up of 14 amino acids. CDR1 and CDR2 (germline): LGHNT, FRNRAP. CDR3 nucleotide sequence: TGTGCTAGTGGTTCCAGACAGCGCACAGATACGCAGTATTTT. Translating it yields CASGSRQRTDTQYF. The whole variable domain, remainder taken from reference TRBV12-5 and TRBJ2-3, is DARVTQTPRHKVTEMGQEVTMRCQPILGHNTVFWYRQTMMQGLELLAYFRNRAPLDDSGMPKDRFSAEMPDATLATLKIQPSEPRDSAVYFCASGSRQRTDTQYFGPGTRLTVL.

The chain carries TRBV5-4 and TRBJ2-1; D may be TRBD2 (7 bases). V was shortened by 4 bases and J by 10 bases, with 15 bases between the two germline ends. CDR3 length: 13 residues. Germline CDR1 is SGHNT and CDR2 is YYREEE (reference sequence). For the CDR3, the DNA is TGTGCCAGCAGCCGAGGGGGGGGAAACGAGCAGTTCTTC. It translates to CASSRGGGNEQFF.

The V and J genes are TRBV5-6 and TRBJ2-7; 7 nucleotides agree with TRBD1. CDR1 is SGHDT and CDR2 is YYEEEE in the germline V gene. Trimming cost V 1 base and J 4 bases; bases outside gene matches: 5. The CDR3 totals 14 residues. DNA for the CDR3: TGTGCCAGCAGCTTGAGGGGGCAGCCTTACGAGCAGTACTTC. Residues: CASSLRGQPYEQYF.

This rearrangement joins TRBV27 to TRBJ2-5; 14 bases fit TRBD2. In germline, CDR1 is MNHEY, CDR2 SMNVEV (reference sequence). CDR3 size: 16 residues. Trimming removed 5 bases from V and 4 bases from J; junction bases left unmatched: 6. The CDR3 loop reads CASSTMGLAGVETQYF. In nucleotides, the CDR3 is TGTGCCAGCAGTACGATGGGACTAGCGGGAGTAGAGACCCAGTACTTC.

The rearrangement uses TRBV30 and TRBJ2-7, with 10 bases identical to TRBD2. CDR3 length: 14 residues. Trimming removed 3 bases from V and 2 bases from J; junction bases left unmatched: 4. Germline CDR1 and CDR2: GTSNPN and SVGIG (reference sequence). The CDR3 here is CAWRRLAGTYEQYF. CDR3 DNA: TGTGCCTGGAGGAGACTAGCGGGTACCTACGAGCAGTACTTC.

In nucleotides, the CDR3 is TGTGCCAGCAGCCCCCCGTCAGACATTCAGTACTTC. Its protein is CASSPPSDIQYF. The chain is built from TRBV7-2 and TRBJ2-4; D is uncertain. Trimming took off 5 bases at V and 8 bases at J, with 10 bases between the two ends. The CDR3 runs to 12 residues. Germline V gene data show CDR1 as SGHTA and CDR2 as FQGNSA.

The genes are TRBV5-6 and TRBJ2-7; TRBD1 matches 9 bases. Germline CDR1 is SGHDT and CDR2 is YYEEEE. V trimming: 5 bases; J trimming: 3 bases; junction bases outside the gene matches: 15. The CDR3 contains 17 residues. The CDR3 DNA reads TGTGCCAGCAGACCATATAGACCGGACAGGGGAGGCTACGAGCAGTACTTC. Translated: CASRPYRPDRGGYEQYF.

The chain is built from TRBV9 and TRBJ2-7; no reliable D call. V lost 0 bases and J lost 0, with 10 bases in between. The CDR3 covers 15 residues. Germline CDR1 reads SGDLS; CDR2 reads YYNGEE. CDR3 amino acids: CASSVDPNPSYEQYF. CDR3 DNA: TGTGCCAGCAGCGTAGATCCAAATCCCTCCTACGAGCAGTACTTC.

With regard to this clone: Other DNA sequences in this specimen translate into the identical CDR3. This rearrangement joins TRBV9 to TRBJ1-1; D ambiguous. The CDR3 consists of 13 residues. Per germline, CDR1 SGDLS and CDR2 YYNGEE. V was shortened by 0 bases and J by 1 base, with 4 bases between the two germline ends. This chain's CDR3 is CASSVDRNTEAFF. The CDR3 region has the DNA TGTGCCAGCAGCGTAGATAGGAACACTGAAGCTTTCTTT.

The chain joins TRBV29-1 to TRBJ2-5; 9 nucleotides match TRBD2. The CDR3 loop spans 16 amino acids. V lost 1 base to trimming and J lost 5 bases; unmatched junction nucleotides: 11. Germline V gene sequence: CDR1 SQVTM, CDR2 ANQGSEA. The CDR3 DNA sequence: TGCAGCGTTGAAGGCGAGCGGGAGGCTCCGGATGAGACCCAGTACTTC. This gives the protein CSVEGEREAPDETQYF.

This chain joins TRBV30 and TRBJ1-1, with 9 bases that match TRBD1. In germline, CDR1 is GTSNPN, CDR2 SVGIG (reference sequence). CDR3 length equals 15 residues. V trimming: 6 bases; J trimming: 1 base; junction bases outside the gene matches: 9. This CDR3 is CACLAPGQGNTEAFF. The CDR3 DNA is TGTGCCTGTTTGGCACCGGGACAGGGGAACACTGAAGCTTTCTTT.

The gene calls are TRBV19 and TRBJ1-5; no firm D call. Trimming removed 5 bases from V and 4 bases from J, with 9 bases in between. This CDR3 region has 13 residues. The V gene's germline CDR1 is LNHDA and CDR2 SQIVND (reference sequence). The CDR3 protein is CASSGRENQPQHF. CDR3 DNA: TGTGCCAGTAGTGGGAGGGAGAATCAGCCCCAGCATTTT.

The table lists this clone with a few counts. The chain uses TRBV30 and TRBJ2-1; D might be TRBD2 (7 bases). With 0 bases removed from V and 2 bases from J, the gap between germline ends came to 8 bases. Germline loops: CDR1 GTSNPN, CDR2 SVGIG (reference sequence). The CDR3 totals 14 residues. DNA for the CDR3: TGTGCCTGGAGTGTCGGGGGGCCCTACAATGAGCAGTTCTTC. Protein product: CAWSVGGPYNEQFF.

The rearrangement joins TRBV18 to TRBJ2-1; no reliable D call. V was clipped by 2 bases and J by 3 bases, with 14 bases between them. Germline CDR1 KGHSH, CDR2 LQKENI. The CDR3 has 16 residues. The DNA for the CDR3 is TGTGCCAGCTCACCAGAGCGCCCTACCCTCTACAATGAGCAGTTCTTC. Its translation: CASSPERPTLYNEQFF.

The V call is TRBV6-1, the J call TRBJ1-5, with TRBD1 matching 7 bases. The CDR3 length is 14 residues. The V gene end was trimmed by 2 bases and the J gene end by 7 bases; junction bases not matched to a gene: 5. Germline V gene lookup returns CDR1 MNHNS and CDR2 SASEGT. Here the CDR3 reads CASSERQGGQPQHF. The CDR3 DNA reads TGTGCCAGCAGTGAACGACAGGGAGGCCAGCCCCAGCATTTT.

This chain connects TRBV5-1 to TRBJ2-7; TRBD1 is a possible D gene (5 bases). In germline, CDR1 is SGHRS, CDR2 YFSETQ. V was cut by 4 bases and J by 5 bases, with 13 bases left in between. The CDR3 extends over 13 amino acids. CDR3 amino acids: CASSTEIRDEQYF. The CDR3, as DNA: TGCGCCAGCAGCACAGAAATCAGGGACGAGCAGTACTTC.

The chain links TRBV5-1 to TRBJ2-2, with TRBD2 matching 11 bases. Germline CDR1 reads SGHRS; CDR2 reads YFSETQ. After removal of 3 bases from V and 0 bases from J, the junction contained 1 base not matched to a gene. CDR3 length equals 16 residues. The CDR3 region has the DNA TGCGCCAGCAGCTCGGGACTAGCGGCGAACACCGGGGAGCTGTTTTTT. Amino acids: CASSSGLAANTGELFF.

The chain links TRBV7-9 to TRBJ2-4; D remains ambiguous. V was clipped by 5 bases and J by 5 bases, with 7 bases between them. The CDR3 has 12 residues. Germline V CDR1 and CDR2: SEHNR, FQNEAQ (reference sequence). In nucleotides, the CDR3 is TGTGCCAGCAGCCAAACAGAAAACATTCAGTACTTC. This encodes CASSQTENIQYF.

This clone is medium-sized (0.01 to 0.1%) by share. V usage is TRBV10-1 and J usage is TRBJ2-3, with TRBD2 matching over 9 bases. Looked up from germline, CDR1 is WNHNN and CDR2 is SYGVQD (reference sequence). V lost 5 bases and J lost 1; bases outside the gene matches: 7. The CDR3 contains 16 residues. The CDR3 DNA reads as TGCGCCAGCAGTCCCGCCGCGGGAGGGGGCACAGATACGCAGTATTTT. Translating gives CASSPAAGGGTDTQYF.

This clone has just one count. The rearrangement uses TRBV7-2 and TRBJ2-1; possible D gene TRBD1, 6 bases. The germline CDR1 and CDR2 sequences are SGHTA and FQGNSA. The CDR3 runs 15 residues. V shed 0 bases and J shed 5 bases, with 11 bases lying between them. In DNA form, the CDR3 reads TGTGCCAGCAGCTTAGCGGGACGGGACAACAATGAGCAGTTCTTC. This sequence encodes CASSLAGRDNNEQFF.

The CDR3 coding sequence is TGTGCCAGCAGCCGAACCGCGACAGGGAGTGAGGATCAGCCCCAGCATTTT. Translating gives CASSRTATGSEDQPQHF. J is TRBJ1-5 and V is TRBV4-2, with 7 bases identical to TRBD1. CDR3 length: 17 residues. Germline CDR1 reads LGHNA; CDR2 reads YNFKEQ. Trimming removed 4 bases from V and 5 bases from J; junction bases left unmatched: 14.

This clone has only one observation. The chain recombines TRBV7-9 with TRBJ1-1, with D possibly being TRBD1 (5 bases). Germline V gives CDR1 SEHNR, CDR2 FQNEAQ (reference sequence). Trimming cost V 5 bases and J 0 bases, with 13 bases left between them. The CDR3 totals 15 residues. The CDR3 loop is CASSPREQVNTEAFF. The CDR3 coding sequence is TGTGCCAGCAGCCCGCGAGAACAGGTGAACACTGAAGCTTTCTTT. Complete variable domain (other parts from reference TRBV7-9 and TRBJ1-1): DTGVSQNPRHKITKRGQNVTFRCDPISEHNRLYWYRQTLGQGPEFLTYFQNEAQLEKSRLLSDRFSAERPKGSFSTLEIQRTEQGDSAMYLCASSPREQVNTEAFFGQGTRLTVV.

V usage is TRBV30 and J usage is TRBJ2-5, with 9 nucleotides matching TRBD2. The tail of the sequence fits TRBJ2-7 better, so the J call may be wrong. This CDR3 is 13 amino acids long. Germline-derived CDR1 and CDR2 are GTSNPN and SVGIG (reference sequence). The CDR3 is CAWSRGRDNEQYF. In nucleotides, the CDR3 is TGTGCCTGGAGTCGCGGGAGGGACAACGAGCAGTACTTC.

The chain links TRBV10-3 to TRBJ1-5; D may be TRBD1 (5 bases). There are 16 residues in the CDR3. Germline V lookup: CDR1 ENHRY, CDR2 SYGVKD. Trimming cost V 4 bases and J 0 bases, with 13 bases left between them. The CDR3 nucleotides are TGTGCCATCAGTGGGGGCGGAGATTATAGCAATCAGCCCCAGCATTTT. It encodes CAISGGGDYSNQPQHF.

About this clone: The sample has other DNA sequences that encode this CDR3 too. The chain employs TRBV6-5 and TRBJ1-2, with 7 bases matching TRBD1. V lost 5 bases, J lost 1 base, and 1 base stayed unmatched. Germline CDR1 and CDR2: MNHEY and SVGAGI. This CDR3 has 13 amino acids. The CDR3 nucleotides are TGTGCCAGCAGTCGACAGGGTAACTATGGCTACACCTTC. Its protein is CASSRQGNYGYTF.

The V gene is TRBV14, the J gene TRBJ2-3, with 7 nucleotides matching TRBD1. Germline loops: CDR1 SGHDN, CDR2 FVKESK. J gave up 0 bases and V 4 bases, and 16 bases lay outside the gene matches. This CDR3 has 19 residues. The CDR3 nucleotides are TGTGCCAGCAGCCGGAAGGGGTTTTCCGGGACAGCTAGCACAGATACGCAGTATTTT. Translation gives CASSRKGFSGTASTDTQYF.

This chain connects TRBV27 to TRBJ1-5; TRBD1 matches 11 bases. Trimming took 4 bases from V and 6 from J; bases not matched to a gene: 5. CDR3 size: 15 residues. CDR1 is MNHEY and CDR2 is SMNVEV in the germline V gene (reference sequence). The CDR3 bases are TGTGCCAGCAGTTCCGGGACAGGGGGAGCTCAGCCCCAGCATTTT. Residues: CASSSGTGGAQPQHF.

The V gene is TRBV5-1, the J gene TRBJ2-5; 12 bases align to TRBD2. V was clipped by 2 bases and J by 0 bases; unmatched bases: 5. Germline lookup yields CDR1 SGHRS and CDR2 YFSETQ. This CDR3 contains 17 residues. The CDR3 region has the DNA TGCGCCAGCAGCTTCCGGACTAGCGGGAAAAACCAAGAGACCCAGTACTTC. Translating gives CASSFRTSGKNQETQYF.

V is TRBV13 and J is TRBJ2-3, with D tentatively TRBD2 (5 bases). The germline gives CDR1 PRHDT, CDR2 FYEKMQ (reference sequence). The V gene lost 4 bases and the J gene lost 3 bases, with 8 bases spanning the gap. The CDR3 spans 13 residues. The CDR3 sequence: CASSYPGTDTQYF. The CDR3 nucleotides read TGTGCCAGCAGCTATCCGGGGACAGATACGCAGTATTTT.